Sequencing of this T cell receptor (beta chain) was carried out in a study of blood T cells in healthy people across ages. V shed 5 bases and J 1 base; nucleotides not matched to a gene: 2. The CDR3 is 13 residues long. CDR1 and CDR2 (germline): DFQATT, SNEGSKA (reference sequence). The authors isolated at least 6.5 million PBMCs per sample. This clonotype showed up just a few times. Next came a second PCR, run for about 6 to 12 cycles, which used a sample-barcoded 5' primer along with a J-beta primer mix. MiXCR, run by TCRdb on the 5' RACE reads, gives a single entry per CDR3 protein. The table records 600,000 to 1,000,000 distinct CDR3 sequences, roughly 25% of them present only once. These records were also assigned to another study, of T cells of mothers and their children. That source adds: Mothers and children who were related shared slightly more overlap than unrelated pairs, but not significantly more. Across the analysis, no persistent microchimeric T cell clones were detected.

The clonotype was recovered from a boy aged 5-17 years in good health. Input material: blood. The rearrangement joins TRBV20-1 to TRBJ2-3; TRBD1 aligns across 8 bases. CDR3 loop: CSAQTGGTDTQYF. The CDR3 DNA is TGCAGTGCTCAGACAGGGGGCACAGATACGCAGTATTTT.